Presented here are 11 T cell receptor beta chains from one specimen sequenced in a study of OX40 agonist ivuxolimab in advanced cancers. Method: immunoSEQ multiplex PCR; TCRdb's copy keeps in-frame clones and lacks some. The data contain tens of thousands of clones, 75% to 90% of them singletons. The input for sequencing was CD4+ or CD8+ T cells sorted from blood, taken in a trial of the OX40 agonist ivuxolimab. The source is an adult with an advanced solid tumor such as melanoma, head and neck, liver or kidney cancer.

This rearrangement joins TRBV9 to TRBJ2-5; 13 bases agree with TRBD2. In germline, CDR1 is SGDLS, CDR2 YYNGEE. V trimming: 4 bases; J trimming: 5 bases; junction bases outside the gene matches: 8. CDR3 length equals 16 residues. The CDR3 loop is CASSKTSGRLMETQYF. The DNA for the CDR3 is TGTGCCAGCAGCAAGACTAGCGGGAGGTTGATGGAGACCCAGTACTTC. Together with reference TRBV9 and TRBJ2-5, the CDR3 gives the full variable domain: DSGVTQTPKHLITATGQRVTLRCSPRSGDLSVYWYQQSLDQGLQFLIQYYNGEERAKGNILERFSAQQFPDLHSELNLSSLELGDSALYFCASSKTSGRLMETQYFGPGTRLLVL.

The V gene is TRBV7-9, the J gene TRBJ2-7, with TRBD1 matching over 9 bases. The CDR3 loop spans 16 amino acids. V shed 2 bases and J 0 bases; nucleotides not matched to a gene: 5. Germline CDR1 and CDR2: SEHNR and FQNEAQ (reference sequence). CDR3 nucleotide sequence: TGTGCCAGCAGCTTAAGTAGGGACAGGGTCTCCTACGAGCAGTACTTC. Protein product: CASSLSRDRVSYEQYF.

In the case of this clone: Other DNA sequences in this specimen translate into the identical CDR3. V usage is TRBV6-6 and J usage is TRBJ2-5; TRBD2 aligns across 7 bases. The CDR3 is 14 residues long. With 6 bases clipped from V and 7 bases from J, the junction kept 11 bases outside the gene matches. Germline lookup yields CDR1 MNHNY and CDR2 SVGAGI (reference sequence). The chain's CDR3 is CASSYGRESGTQYF. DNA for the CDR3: TGTGCCAGCAGCTACGGGCGGGAGTCTGGGACCCAGTACTTC.

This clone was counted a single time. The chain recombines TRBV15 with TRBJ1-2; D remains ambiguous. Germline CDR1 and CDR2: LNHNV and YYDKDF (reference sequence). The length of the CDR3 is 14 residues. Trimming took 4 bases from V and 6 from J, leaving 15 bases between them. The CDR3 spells CATSKARLFDGYTF. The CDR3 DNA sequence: TGTGCCACCAGCAAGGCCCGATTATTTGATGGCTACACCTTC.

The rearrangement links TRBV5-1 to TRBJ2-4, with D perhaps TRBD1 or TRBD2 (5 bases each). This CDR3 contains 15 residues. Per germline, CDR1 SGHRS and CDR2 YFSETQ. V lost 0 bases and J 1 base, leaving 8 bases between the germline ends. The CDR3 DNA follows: TGCGCCAGCAGCTTGGTAGGGGAGGCCAAAAACATTCAGTACTTC. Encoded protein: CASSLVGEAKNIQYF.

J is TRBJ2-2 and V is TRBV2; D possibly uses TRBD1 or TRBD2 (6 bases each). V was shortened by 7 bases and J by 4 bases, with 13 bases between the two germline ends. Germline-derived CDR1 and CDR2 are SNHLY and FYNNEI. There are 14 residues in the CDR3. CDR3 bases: TGTGCCAGCACCTACGGGGGCGGCACCGGGGAGCTGTTTTTT. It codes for CASTYGGGTGELFF. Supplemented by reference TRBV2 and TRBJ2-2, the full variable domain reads EPEVTQTPSHQVTQMGQEVILRCVPISNHLYFYWYRQILGQKVEFLVSFYNNEISEKSEIFDDQFSVERPDGSNFTLKIRSTKLEDSAMYFCASTYGGGTGELFFGEGSRLTVL.

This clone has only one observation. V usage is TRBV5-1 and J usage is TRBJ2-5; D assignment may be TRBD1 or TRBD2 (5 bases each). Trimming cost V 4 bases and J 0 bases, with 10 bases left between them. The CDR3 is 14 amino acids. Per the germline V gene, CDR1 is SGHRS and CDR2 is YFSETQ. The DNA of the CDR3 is TGCGCCAGCAGCCGAGGGGCGAACCAAGAGACCCAGTACTTC. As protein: CASSRGANQETQYF.

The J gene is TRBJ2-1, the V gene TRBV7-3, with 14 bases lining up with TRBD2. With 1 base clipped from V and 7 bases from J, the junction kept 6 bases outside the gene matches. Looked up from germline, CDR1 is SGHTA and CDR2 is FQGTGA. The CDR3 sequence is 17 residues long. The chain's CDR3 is CASSLRLAGGRGNEQFF. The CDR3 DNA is TGTGCCAGCAGCTTAAGACTAGCGGGAGGGCGTGGGAATGAGCAGTTCTTC.

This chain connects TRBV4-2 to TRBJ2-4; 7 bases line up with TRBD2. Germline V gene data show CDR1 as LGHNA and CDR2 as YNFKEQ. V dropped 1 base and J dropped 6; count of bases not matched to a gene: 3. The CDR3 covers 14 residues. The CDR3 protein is CASSQGEGANIQYF. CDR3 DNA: TGTGCCAGCAGCCAAGGGGAGGGCGCAAACATTCAGTACTTC.

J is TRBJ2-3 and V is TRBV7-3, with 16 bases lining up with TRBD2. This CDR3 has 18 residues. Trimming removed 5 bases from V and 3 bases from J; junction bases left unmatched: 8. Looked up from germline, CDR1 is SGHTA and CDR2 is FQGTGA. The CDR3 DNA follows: TGTGCCAGCAGCCTGGGGGGACTAGCGGGAGGGGTTACAGATACGCAGTATTTT. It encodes CASSLGGLAGGVTDTQYF.

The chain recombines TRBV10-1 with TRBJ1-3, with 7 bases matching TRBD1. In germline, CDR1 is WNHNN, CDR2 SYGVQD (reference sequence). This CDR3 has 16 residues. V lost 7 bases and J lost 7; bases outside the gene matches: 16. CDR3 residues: CASTTSNGTDVNTIYF. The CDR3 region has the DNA TGCGCCAGCACCACCTCTAACGGGACAGATGTGAACACCATATATTTT.